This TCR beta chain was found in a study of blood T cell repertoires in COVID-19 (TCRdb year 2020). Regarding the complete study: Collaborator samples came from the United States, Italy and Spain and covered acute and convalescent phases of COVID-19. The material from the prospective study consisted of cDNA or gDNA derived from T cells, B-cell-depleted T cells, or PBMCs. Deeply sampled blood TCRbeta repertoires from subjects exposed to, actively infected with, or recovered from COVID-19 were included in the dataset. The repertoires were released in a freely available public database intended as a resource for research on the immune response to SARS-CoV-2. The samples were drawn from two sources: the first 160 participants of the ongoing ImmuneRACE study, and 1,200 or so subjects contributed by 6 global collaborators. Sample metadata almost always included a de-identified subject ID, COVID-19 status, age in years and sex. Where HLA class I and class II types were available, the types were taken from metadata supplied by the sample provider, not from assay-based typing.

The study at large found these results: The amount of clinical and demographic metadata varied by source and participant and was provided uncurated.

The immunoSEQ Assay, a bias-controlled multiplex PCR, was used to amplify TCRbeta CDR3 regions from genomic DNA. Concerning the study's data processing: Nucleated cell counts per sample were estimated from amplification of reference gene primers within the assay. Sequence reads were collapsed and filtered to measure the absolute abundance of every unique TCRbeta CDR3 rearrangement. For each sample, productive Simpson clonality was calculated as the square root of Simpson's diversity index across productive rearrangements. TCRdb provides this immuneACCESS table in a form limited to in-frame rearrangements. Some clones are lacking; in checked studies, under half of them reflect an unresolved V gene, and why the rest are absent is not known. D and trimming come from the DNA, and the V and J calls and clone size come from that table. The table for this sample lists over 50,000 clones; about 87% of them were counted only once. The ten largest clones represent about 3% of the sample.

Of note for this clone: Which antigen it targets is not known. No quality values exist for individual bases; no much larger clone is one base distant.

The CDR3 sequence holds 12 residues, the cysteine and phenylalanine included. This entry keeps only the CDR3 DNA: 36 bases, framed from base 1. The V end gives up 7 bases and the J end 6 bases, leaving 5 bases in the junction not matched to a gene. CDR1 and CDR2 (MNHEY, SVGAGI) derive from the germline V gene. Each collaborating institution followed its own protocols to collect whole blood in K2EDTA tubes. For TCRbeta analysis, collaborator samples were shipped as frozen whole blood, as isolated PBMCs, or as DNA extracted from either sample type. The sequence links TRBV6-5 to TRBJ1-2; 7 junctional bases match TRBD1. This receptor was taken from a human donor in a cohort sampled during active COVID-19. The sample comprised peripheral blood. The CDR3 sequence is CASTDRVHGYTF. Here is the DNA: TGTGCCAGCACAGACAGGGTTCATGGCTACACCTTC.